The 22 T cell receptor beta chains below all came from one sample that was sequenced in a study of CD8 T cells in ankylosing spondylitis. Each CDR3 protein is one row after TCRdb ran MiXCR on the 5' RACE reads. The sample comprises about 360,000 distinct CDR3 sequences, roughly 20% of which are singletons, and roughly 13% rests with the top ten. The sequencing input was blood, either unsorted or a sorted T cell fraction (not recorded which). Every receptor here comes from a male donor with ankylosing spondylitis or in good health (not recorded which).

The CDR3 reads CATSRRGAGRYEQYF. In DNA, the CDR3 is TGTGCCACCAGCAGACGCGGGGCAGGGAGGTACGAGCAGTACTTC. The chain is built from TRBV15 and TRBJ2-7; possibly TRBD2 for D (6 bases). This CDR3 spans 15 amino acids. The V and J ends lost 2 bases and 4 bases respectively, with 15 bases between them. CDR1 is LNHNV, CDR2 YYDKDF, per germline (reference sequence).

The chain carries TRBV6-1 and TRBJ2-7, with D uncertain. This CDR3 has 14 amino acids. Trimming shortened V by 5 bases and J by 1 base, and 12 bases separated the two germline ends. Looked up from germline, CDR1 is MNHNS and CDR2 is SASEGT. Here the CDR3 reads CASSPLLRSYEQYF. The CDR3 DNA reads as TGTGCCAGCAGTCCACTTCTTCGGTCCTACGAGCAGTACTTC.

V is TRBV29-1 and J is TRBJ2-1, with TRBD2 matching 10 bases. This CDR3 is built from 16 residues. The J segment lost 6 bases and the V segment lost 3 bases, leaving 11 bases of the junction unmatched. From germline, CDR1 is SQVTM and CDR2 ANQGSEA. CDR3 loop: CSVDAASGGLGNEQFF. The CDR3 nucleotides read TGCAGCGTTGACGCCGCTAGCGGGGGCCTCGGCAATGAGCAGTTCTTC.

The V and J genes are TRBV11-2 and TRBJ2-3, with D perhaps matching TRBD1 or TRBD2 (5 bases each). The CDR3 sequence is 17 residues long. CDR1 and CDR2 from the germline V gene are SGHAT and FQNNGV. Trimming removed 3 bases at V and 1 base at J, with 17 bases between. CDR3 in amino acids: CASSFPGPLKGTDTQYF. CDR3 in DNA: TGTGCCAGCAGCTTCCCGGGGCCTTTAAAAGGCACAGATACGCAGTATTTT.

This chain joins TRBV20-1 and TRBJ2-7; TRBD1 agrees at 7 bases. The germline gives CDR1 DFQATT, CDR2 SNEGSKA (reference sequence). With V trimmed by 8 bases and J by 0 bases, 10 bases remained unmatched. The CDR3 is 14 amino acids. The CDR3 is CSSLEDRHSYEQYF. CDR3 DNA: TGCAGTTCCCTGGAGGACAGGCACTCCTACGAGCAGTACTTC.

This clonotype has just a few counts. The rearrangement links TRBV11-1 to TRBJ1-2; weak D call: TRBD1 (5 bases). Trimming cost V 9 bases and J 3 bases, with 17 bases left between them. Per the germline V gene, CDR1 is SGHAT and CDR2 is FQDESV (reference sequence). CDR3 length equals 14 residues. The CDR3 here is CARTGTPAHYGYTF. CDR3 nucleotides: TGTGCCAGGACCGGGACCCCGGCACACTATGGCTACACCTTC.

This chain joins TRBV7-8 and TRBJ2-7; D is undetermined. Trimming shortened V by 0 bases and J by 0 bases, and 12 bases separated the two germline ends. Looked up from germline, CDR1 is SGHVS and CDR2 is FQNEAQ. The CDR3 runs 16 residues. The CDR3 bases are TGTGCCAGCAGCTTAGCGCCAGTTCTCCCCTCCTACGAGCAGTACTTC. It specifies CASSLAPVLPSYEQYF.

The chain is built from TRBV7-9 and TRBJ2-7; D is ambiguous. CDR1 and CDR2 from the germline V gene are SEHNR and FQNEAQ (reference sequence). Trimming cost V 5 bases and J 4 bases, with 15 bases left between them. The CDR3 loop spans 14 amino acids. CDR3 DNA sequence: TGTGCCAGCAGCCTAGGAGCCCGGGTTTACGAGCAGTACTTC. Translating it yields CASSLGARVYEQYF.

V usage is TRBV4-2 and J usage is TRBJ2-3; TRBD2 matches 8 bases. This CDR3 has 16 residues. Germline V gene data show CDR1 as LGHNA and CDR2 as YNFKEQ. V lost 0 bases, J lost 5 bases, and 7 bases stayed unmatched. CDR3 protein: CASSQDRGGPGDTQYF. The CDR3 region has the DNA TGTGCCAGCAGCCAAGATCGCGGGGGGCCCGGAGATACGCAGTATTTT.

The rearrangement links TRBV15 to TRBJ2-3; D tentatively reads TRBD1 or TRBD2 (6 bases each). The CDR3 runs 17 residues. The germline V gene has CDR1 LNHNV and CDR2 YYDKDF (reference sequence). Trimming removed 1 base at V and 4 bases at J, with 18 bases between. DNA of the CDR3: TGTGCCACCAGCAGAGCTCGTTCCGGGGGCGGAGCAGATACGCAGTATTTT. Protein product: CATSRARSGGGADTQYF.

The chain has TRBV20-1 and TRBJ2-1; 9 bases are a match to TRBD2. CDR1 DFQATT and CDR2 SNEGSKA come from the germline V gene (reference sequence). The junction had 7 bases not matched to a gene; V was cut back by 7 bases and J by 3 bases. The CDR3 covers 14 residues. The CDR3 nucleotides are TGCAGTGGAAAGAGGACTAGCGACTACAATGAGCAGTTCTTC. This gives the protein CSGKRTSDYNEQFF.

This clonotype appeared a few times. The V and J genes are TRBV4-1 and TRBJ2-7; no clear D. The germline CDR1 and CDR2 sequences are MGHRA and YSYEKL. This CDR3 contains 14 residues. V dropped 1 base and J dropped 6 bases, with 13 bases sitting between them. The CDR3: CASSQGLSLGEQYF. The CDR3 nucleotides read TGCGCCAGCAGCCAAGGGCTTTCCCTAGGCGAGCAGTACTTC.

This clonotype was seen a few times. The chain employs TRBV11-2 and TRBJ2-7, with D possibly matching TRBD1 (5 bases). The germline gives CDR1 SGHAT, CDR2 FQNNGV. Deletions cut 8 bases from V and 5 bases from J, with 13 bases between. This CDR3 is 12 amino acids long. The CDR3 coding sequence is TGTGCCAGCGTCGCAGGGTCCCACGAGCAGTACTTC. Translation gives CASVAGSHEQYF.

The V gene is TRBV2, the J gene TRBJ1-2; D is undetermined. Trimming cost V 3 bases and J 3 bases, with 20 bases left between them. The germline V gene has CDR1 SNHLY and CDR2 FYNNEI. This CDR3 region has 17 residues. The CDR3 spells CASSDLGNRRAYYGYTF. CDR3 nucleotide sequence: TGTGCCAGCAGTGATTTGGGGAATCGACGGGCTTACTATGGCTACACCTTC.

The J gene is TRBJ2-7, the V gene TRBV20-1; no definite D call. The CDR3 is 12 residues long. V lost 7 bases and J lost 3, with 13 bases in between. In germline, CDR1 is DFQATT, CDR2 SNEGSKA (reference sequence). The CDR3 DNA is TGCAGTGAAACATCCGTGGGCTACGAGCAGTACTTC. As protein: CSETSVGYEQYF.

The table lists this clonotype with a few counts. The chain links TRBV6-5 to TRBJ2-3, with D possibly TRBD2 on 6 matching bases. CDR3 size: 11 residues. Deletions cut 8 bases from V and 3 bases from J, with 6 bases between. Germline assignment: CDR1 MNHEY and CDR2 SVGAGI. The CDR3 coding sequence is TGTGCCAGCGGGGGGACAGATACGCAGTATTTT. This encodes CASGGTDTQYF.

This clonotype turned up a few times. J is TRBJ2-1 and V is TRBV29-1; unclear D gene. The length of the CDR3 is 10 residues. Trimming shortened V by 4 bases and J by 7 bases, and 5 bases separated the two germline ends. The germline V gene has CDR1 SQVTM and CDR2 ANQGSEA. CDR3 loop: CSVVENEQFF. In DNA form, the CDR3 reads TGCAGCGTTGTTGAGAATGAGCAGTTCTTC.

The chain recombines TRBV13 with TRBJ2-6, with D possibly being TRBD1 (5 bases). Deletions cut 5 bases from V and 4 bases from J, with 12 bases between. The CDR3 is 15 amino acids. Germline CDR1 and CDR2: PRHDT and FYEKMQ (reference sequence). The chain's CDR3 is CASSITGSGANVLTF. The CDR3, as DNA: TGTGCCAGCAGCATTACAGGATCCGGGGCCAACGTCCTGACTTTC.

This chain uses TRBV2 with TRBJ2-7; 9 bases map to TRBD1. Germline-derived CDR1 and CDR2 are SNHLY and FYNNEI. CDR3 length: 13 residues. The J segment lost 7 bases and the V segment lost 11 bases, leaving 12 bases of the junction unmatched. The CDR3 sequence is CAGTGSSQLEQYF. The CDR3 bases are TGTGCCGGGACAGGGTCTTCCCAGCTGGAGCAGTACTTC.

There are a few counts of this clonotype. The J gene is TRBJ2-7, the V gene TRBV5-4, with D tentatively TRBD1 (5 bases). This CDR3 region has 14 residues. Trimming left V 4 bases short and J 5 bases short, with 16 bases between. From germline, CDR1 is SGHNT and CDR2 YYREEE (reference sequence). CDR3 region: CASSPGAGWDEQYF. CDR3 in DNA: TGTGCCAGCAGCCCAGGTGCAGGGTGGGACGAGCAGTACTTC.

There are a few counts of this clonotype. The V call is TRBV7-8, the J call TRBJ2-7, with TRBD1 matching over 7 bases. The CDR3 length is 16 residues. With 3 bases clipped from V and 0 bases from J, the junction kept 8 bases outside the gene matches. CDR1 is SGHVS and CDR2 is FQNEAQ in the germline V gene. CDR3 in DNA: TGTGCCAGCAGCTTTGGGACAGCCAGAAGCTCCTACGAGCAGTACTTC. Amino acids: CASSFGTARSSYEQYF.

The genes are TRBV9 and TRBJ2-6, with 10 bases lining up with TRBD1. The germline gives CDR1 SGDLS, CDR2 YYNGEE. The CDR3 totals 19 residues. The V segment lost 4 bases and the J segment 0 bases; nucleotides outside the gene matches: 10. The CDR3 is CASSLSPGQGSSGANVLTF. The CDR3 DNA reads TGTGCCAGCAGCCTATCTCCGGGACAGGGGAGCTCTGGGGCCAACGTCCTGACTTTC. Based on the CDR3 plus reference TRBV9 and TRBJ2-6, the full variable domain is DSGVTQTPKHLITATGQRVTLRCSPRSGDLSVYWYQQSLDQGLQFLIQYYNGEERAKGNILERFSAQQFPDLHSELNLSSLELGDSALYFCASSLSPGQGSSGANVLTFGAGSRLTVL.